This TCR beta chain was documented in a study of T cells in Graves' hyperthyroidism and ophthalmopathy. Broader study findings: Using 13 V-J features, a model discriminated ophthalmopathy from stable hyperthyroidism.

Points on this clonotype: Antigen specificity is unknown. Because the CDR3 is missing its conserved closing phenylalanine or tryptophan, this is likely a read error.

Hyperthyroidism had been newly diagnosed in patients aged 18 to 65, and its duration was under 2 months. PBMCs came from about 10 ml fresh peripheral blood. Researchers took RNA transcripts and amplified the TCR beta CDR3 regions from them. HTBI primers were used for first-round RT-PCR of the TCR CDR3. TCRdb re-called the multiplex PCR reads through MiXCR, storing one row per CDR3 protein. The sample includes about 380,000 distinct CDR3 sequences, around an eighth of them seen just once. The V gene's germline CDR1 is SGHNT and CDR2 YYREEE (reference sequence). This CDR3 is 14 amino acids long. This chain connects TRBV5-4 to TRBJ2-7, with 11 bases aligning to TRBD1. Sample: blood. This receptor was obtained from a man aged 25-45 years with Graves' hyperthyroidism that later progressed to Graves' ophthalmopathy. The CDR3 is CASSRTGGAYEQYI. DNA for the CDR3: TGCGCCAGCAGCCGGACAGGGGGCGCCTACGAGCAGTACATC.